The TCR beta chain under discussion was sequenced for a study of cytomegalovirus exposure and HLA in healthy donors. PCR employed 60 Vbeta and 13 Jbeta primers. Libraries were prepared by immunoSEQ multiplex PCR; TCRdb keeps only in-frame clonotypes and omits some of them. The sample includes under 200,000 clones, about three quarters seen only once; the top ten take around 3.3%. The sample holds a few counts of this clone. The CDR3 extends over 13 amino acids. The germline V gene has CDR1 MNHEY and CDR2 SVGAGI. The trim removed 9 bases at V and 7 bases at J, leaving 5 bases unmatched. The sequence derives from a woman aged 40 to 55 in good health and CMV-seronegative. V is TRBV6-5 and J is TRBJ1-6; 8 bases are a match to TRBD1. Source material: PBMCs. CDR3 amino acids: CASGQGPNSPLHF. The CDR3 DNA reads TGTGCCAGTGGACAGGGCCCAAATTCACCCCTCCACTTT.